This TCR beta chain is drawn from a study of T cell responses to AZD1222 COVID-19 vaccine (dated by TCRdb to about 2021). Background on the whole study: A total of 230 to 250 trial participants underwent TCR sequencing, of whom approximately 210 received two doses of AZD1222 and some 25 received two doses of the MenACWY control vaccine. Trial participants were enrolled into age subgroups of 18-55, 56-69 and 70-plus years, which contained approximately 150, 28 and 58 TCR-sequenced participants, respectively. Summary of the overall study and its limitations: Because no samples from the day 14 peak response were available, repertoires could be characterized only after the peak T cell response. The 56-69-year group was small, and its depth increase did not reach significance, likely because of low power. Participants were mostly white British, with more females than males. The authors suggested clonal diversity may have been underestimated. Conclusions about previously exposed vaccinees are limited, since just five or six AZD1222 recipients were seropositive for SARS-CoV-2 at baseline. After two AZD1222 doses, both the breadth and the depth of spike-specific TCRs were significantly higher than at day 0 and than in MenACWY recipients. CD4 TCRs associated with the vaccine covered the entire spike protein, and the dominant responses were in regions 160-218 and 743-854. Epitopes outside the regions mutated in the B.1.351 and B.1.1.7 variants were reportedly recognized by nearly half of the unique spike-specific TCRs.

For CDR1 and CDR2, the germline V gene lists SGHDT and YYEEEE. From the cysteine up to the phenylalanine, the CDR3 has a length of 12 residues. The sequence is cut down to CDR3 DNA, 36 bases in frame from base 1. V loses 0 bases of germline sequence and J loses 4 bases, and the interval between the two ends is 5 bases. The CDR3 regions of human TCRbeta chains were analyzed by immunosequencing. Per the authors' processing: Repertoire TCRs were checked for matches against a reference library of SARS-CoV-2-specific TCRs that had been generated using the MIRA antigen-specificity platform. Breadth was defined as the fraction of unique TCRs that were SARS-CoV-2-associated, and depth was defined as the fraction of total T cells that were SARS-CoV-2-associated. Using the MIRA data, every spike-specific TCR was mapped to the spike region that the TCR reacted to and assigned to either a CD4 or a CD8 class. Log10-transformed breadth and depth values were compared by one-way ANOVA with Sidak's multiple comparisons tests. TCRdb holds this immuneACCESS table with in-frame rearrangements only. Some clones are missing; in checked studies, unresolved V genes explain under half, and the rest has no known cause. V, J and clone size were drawn from that table, and D and trimming were deduced from the DNA. Within this sample are 27,000 or so clones, with 92% of them counted one time only. Approximately 8% of the sample belongs to the ten largest clones.

In the paper's terms, the time point label means: about 28 days (+/-7) after the second vaccine dose. AZD1222 recipients with second doses at about 4 weeks or about 12 weeks were pooled, because spike-specific TCR depth and breadth did not differ between schedules. Vaccinee samples were obtained from the UK trials COV001 and COV002, which included a single-blind randomized controlled phase 2/3 trial of AZD1222 (ChAdOx1 nCoV-19) in healthy adults. Trial participant PBMC samples were collected at day 0 and day 28 after the second dose for TCRbeta chain sequencing. This clone was observed a single time. Its antigen target is currently unknown. Per-base quality was not reported, and no clone a single base away is much larger than it.

This sample comprised peripheral blood, obtained 28 days after the second AZD1222 dose. Recombination connected TRBV5-6 to TRBJ2-7; no D gene call is confident. The origin of this receptor is an adult who received the AZD1222 COVID-19 vaccine. The sequence in DNA is TGTGCCAGCAGCTTGGGATTATACGAGCAGTACTTC. The encoded protein is CASSLGLYEQYF.